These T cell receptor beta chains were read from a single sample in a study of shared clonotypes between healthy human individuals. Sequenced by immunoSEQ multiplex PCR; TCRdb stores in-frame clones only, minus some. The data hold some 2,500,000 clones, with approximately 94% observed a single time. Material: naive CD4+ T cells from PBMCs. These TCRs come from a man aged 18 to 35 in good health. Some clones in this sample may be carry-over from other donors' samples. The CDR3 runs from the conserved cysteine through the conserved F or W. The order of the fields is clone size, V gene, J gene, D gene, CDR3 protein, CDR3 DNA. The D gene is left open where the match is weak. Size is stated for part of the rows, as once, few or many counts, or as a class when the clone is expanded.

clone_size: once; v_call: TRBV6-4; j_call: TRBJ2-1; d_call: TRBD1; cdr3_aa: CASGEFRQGKNSYNEQFF; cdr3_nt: TGTGCCAGCGGAGAATTTCGACAGGGGAAGAACTCCTACAATGAGCAGTTCTTC
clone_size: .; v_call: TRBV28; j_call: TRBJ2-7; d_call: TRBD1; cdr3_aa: CASTKNPHRTGLPYEQYF; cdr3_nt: TGTGCCAGCACTAAAAACCCCCACCGGACAGGGCTACCCTACGAGCAGTACTTC
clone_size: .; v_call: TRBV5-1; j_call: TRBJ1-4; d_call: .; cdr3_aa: CASSLARSNEKLFF; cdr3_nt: TGCGCCAGCAGCTTGGCCCGGTCTAATGAAAAACTGTTTTTT
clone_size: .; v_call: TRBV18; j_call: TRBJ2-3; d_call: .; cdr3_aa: CASSPQGTTDTQYF; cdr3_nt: TGTGCCAGCTCACCCCAGGGGACTACAGATACGCAGTATTTT
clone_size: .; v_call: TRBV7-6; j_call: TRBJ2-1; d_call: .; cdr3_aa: CASSLTLGEGPFF; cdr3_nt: TGTGCCAGCAGCTTAACCCTTGGGGAAGGGCCGTTCTTC
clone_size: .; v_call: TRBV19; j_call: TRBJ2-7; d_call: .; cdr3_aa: CASSLLWSGGLYEQYF; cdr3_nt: TGTGCCAGTAGTCTACTTTGGAGCGGCGGTCTCTACGAGCAGTACTTC
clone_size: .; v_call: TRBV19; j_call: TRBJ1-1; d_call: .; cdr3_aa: CASSDGGVDSTEAFF; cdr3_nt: TGTGCCAGTAGCGATGGGGGGGTGGATTCTACTGAAGCTTTCTTT
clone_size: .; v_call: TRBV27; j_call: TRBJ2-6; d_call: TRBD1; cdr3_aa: CASSRPGQGARGANVLTF; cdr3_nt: TGTGCCAGCAGTCGCCCGGGACAGGGGGCGCGAGGGGCCAACGTCCTGACTTTC
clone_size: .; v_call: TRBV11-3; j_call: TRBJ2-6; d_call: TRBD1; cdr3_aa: CASSLGGDRDPSGANVLTF; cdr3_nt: TGTGCCAGCAGCTTAGGGGGGGACAGGGATCCCTCTGGGGCCAACGTCCTGACTTTC
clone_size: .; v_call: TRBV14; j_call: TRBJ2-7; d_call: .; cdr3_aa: CASSGTRREQYF; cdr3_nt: TGTGCCAGCAGCGGGACTCGAAGGGAGCAGTACTTC
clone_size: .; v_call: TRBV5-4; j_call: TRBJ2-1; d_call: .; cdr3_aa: CASSFGQSSYNEQFF; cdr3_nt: TGTGCCAGCAGCTTCGGACAGAGCTCCTACAATGAGCAGTTCTTC
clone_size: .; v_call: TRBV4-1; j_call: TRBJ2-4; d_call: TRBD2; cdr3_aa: CASSQPSGSGGNIQYF; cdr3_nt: TGCGCCAGCAGCCAACCTAGCGGGAGCGGGGGTAACATTCAGTACTTC
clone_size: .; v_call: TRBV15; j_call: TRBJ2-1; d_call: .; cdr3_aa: CATSRTYTGPRDEQFF; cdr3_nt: TGTGCCACCAGCAGAACTTATACTGGGCCCAGGGATGAGCAGTTCTTC
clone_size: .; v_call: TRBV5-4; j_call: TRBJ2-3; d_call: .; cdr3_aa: CASSDSDILRTDTQYF; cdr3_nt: TGTGCCAGCAGCGACTCCGACATTCTCCGCACAGATACGCAGTATTTT
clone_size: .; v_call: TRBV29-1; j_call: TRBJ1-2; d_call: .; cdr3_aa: CSVEGGGNGYTF; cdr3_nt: TGCAGCGTTGAAGGTGGGGGGAATGGCTACACCTTC
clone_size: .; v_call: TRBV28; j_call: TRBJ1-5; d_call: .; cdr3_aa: CASSPGPNSNQPQHF; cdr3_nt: TGTGCCAGCAGTCCGGGCCCCAATAGCAATCAGCCCCAGCATTTT
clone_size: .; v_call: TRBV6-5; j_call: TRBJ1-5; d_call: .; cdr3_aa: CASRRDKTGNQHF; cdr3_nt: TGTGCCAGCAGAAGGGATAAAACAGGGAACCAGCATTTT
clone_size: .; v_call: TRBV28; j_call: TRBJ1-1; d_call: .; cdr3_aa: CASIPGGGMNTEAFF; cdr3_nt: TGTGCCAGCATACCGGGGGGCGGCATGAACACTGAAGCTTTCTTT
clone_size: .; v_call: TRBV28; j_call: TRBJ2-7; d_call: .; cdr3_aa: CASRRTDKQYF; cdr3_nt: TGTGCCAGCAGACGGACTGATAAGCAGTACTTC
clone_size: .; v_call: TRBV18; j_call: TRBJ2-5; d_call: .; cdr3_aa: CASSPPRQGVGQETQYF; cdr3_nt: TGTGCCAGCTCACCACCGCGGCAGGGCGTGGGCCAAGAGACCCAGTACTTC
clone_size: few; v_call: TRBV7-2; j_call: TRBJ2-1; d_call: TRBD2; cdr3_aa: CASSFHSGERFF; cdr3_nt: TGTGCCAGCAGCTTTCATAGCGGGGAACGGTTCTTC
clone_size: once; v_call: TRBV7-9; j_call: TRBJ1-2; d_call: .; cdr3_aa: CASSKEQGIYGYTF; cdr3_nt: TGTGCCAGCAGCAAAGAACAGGGAATCTATGGCTACACCTTC
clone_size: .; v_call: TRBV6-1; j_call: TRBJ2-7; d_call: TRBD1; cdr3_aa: CASSRDREIYEQYF; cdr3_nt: TGTGCCAGCAGTCGGGACAGGGAGATTTACGAGCAGTACTTC
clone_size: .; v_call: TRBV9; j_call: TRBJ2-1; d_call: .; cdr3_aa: CASSVPGSSGNEQFF; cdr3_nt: TGTGCCAGCAGCGTACCAGGGTCTAGTGGGAATGAGCAGTTCTTC
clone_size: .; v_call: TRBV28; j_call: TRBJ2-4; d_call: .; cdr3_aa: CASRDIKNIQYF; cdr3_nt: TGTGCCAGCAGGGACATCAAAAACATTCAGTACTTC
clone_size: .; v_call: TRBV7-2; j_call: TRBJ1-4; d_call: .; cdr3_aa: CASSLGGSSNEKLFF; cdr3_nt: TGTGCCAGCAGCTTAGGAGGCAGCTCTAATGAAAAACTGTTTTTT
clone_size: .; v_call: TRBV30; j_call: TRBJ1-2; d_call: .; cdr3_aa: CAWSPGENYGYTF; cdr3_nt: TGTGCCTGGAGCCCAGGGGAAAACTATGGCTACACCTTC
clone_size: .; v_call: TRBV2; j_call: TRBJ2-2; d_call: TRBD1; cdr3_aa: CASARQGGVTGELFF; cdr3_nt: TGTGCCAGCGCCCGACAGGGGGGTGTTACCGGGGAGCTGTTTTTT
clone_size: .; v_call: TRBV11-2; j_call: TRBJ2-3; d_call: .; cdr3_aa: CASSPSGGVAQYF; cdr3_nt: TGTGCCAGCAGCCCCTCCGGGGGTGTCGCGCAGTATTTT
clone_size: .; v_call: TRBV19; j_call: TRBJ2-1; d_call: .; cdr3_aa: CASSTHFPGSGPYNEQFF; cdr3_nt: TGTGCCAGTAGTACCCATTTCCCCGGGAGCGGGCCCTACAATGAGCAGTTCTTC
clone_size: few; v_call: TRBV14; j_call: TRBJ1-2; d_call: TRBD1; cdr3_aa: CPGRDRDSNYGYTF; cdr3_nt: TGTCCAGGCCGGGACAGGGATTCCAACTATGGCTACACCTTC
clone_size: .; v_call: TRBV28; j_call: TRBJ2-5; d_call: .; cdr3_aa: CASIGRQETQYF; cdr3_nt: TGTGCCAGCATCGGCAGACAAGAGACCCAGTACTTC
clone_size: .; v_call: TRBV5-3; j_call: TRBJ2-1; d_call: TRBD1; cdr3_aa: CARSLGQGRNEQFF; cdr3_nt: TGTGCCAGAAGCTTGGGACAGGGTCGGAATGAGCAGTTCTTC
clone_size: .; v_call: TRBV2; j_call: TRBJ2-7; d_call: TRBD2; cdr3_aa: CASIAGTSGSFYEQYF; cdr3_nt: TGTGCCAGCATCGCCGGGACTAGCGGGAGTTTCTACGAGCAGTACTTC
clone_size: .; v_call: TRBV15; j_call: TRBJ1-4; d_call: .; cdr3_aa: CATRAGGEKLFF; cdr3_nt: TGTGCCACCAGGGCCGGCGGTGAAAAACTGTTTTTT